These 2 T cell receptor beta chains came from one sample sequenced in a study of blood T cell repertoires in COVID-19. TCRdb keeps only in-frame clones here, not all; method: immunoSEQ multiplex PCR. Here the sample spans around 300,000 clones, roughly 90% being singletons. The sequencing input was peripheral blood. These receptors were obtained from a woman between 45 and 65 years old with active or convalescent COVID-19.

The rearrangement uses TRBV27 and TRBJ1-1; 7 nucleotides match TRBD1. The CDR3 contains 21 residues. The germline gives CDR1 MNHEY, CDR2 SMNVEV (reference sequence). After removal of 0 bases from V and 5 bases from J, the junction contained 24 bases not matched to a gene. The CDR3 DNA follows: TGTGCCAGCAGTTTATCATACCCCGTCGTAGGGGGCAAGGTTGGTAGGACTGAAGCTTTCTTT. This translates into CASSLSYPVVGGKVGRTEAFF.

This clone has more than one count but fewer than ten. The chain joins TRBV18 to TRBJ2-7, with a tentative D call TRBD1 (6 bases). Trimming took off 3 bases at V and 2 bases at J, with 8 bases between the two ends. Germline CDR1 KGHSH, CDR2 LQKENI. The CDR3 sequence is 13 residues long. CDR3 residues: CASSPGQPYEQYF. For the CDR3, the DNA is TGTGCCAGCTCACCGGGACAACCCTACGAGCAGTACTTC.